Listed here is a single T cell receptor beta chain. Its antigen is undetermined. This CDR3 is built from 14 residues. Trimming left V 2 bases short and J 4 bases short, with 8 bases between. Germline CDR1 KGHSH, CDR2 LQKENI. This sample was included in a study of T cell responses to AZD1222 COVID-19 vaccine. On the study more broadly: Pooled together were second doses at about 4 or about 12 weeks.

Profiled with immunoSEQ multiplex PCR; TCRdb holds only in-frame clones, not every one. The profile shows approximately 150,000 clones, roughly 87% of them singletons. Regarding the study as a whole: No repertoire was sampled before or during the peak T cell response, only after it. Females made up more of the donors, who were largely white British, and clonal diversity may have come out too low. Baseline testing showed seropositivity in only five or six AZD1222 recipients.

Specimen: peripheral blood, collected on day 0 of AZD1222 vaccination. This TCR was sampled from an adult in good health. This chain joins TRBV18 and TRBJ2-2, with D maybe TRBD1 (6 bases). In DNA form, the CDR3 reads TGTGCCAGCTCACCAGGACAGTCCACCGGGGAGCTGTTTTTT. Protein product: CASSPGQSTGELFF.